Listed below are T cell receptor beta chains from one sample, sequenced in a study of neurological immune-mediated disorders. TCRdb reanalysed the 5' RACE reads using MiXCR and keeps one entry per CDR3 protein. The sample lists 50,000 to 70,000 distinct CDR3 sequences, under 2.5% seen once, with approximately 3% in the top ten. Input material: PBMCs. The receptor source for this set is a middle-aged man with multiple sclerosis. Each CDR3 is given with its conserved first and last residue. The order of the fields is D gene, J gene, V gene, clone size, CDR3 protein, CDR3 DNA. D genes are given only for firm matches. The size field reads how often the clone was seen (once, few, many) or a class if it is expanded.

>TRBD2|TRBJ2-5|TRBV5-5|many
CASSLGGLAGGRETQYF
TGTGCCAGCAGCTTGGGAGGACTAGCGGGGGGGCGAGAGACCCAGTACTTC
>TRBD2|TRBJ2-3|TRBV2|few
CARRGGQTQYF
TGTGCCAGACGGGGGGGTCAGACGCAGTATTTT
>-|TRBJ1-3|TRBV9|many
CASSVYGGSGNTIYF
TGTGCCAGCAGCGTTTACGGTGGCTCTGGAAACACCATATATTTT
>TRBD1|TRBJ1-2|TRBV25-1|many
CASSPLRDRRSYGYTF
TGTGCCAGCAGTCCTCTCAGGGACAGGAGGTCCTATGGCTACACCTTC
>-|TRBJ2-2|TRBV12-3/TRBV12-4|many
CASSLYSGELFF
TGTGCCAGCAGTTTATATTCCGGGGAGCTGTTTTTT
>TRBD1|TRBJ1-2|TRBV18|few
CASSLQGAGGYTF
TGTGCCAGCTCACTACAGGGGGCCGGTGGCTACACCTTC
>-|TRBJ2-5|TRBV6-1|many
CASSSTGRETQYF
TGTGCCAGCAGTTCAACAGGGAGGGAGACCCAGTACTTC
>-|TRBJ1-5|TRBV2|many
CASSEARGRSNQPQHF
TGTGCCAGCAGTGAAGCCAGGGGTCGGAGCAATCAGCCCCAGCATTTT
>-|TRBJ1-3|TRBV12-3/TRBV12-4|many
CASSIRTAGNTIYF
TGTGCCAGCAGTATTAGGACAGCAGGAAACACCATATATTTT
>-|TRBJ1-1|TRBV9|many
CASSAGTAEAFF
TGTGCCAGCAGCGCCGGGACGGCTGAAGCTTTCTTT
>TRBD1|TRBJ1-4|TRBV5-1|many
CASSQVGTGNEKLFF
TGCGCCAGCAGCCAGGTTGGGACAGGGAATGAAAAACTGTTTTTT
>-|TRBJ1-6|TRBV6-2/TRBV6-3|many
CASRNRAANSPLHF
TGTGCCAGCAGAAACCGGGCCGCTAATTCACCCCTCCACTTT
>TRBD1|TRBJ1-5|TRBV6-2/TRBV6-3|many
CASVKTGVNQPQHF
TGTGCCAGCGTTAAGACAGGGGTCAATCAGCCCCAGCATTTT
>-|TRBJ1-1|TRBV4-1|many
CASSQDKVMAQKTEAFF
TGCGCCAGCAGCCAAGATAAAGTAATGGCTCAGAAGACTGAAGCTTTCTTT
>TRBD2|TRBJ2-1|TRBV15|many
CATSTTQERGVSYNEQFF
TGTGCCACCAGCACTACGCAGGAGCGGGGGGTCTCCTACAATGAGCAGTTCTTC
>TRBD1|TRBJ1-6|TRBV7-2|many
CASSLDRGRVSPLHF
TGTGCCAGCAGCTTAGACAGGGGTAGAGTCTCACCCCTCCACTTT
>TRBD1|TRBJ1-4|TRBV6-5|many
CASRTVTGPNEKLFF
TGTGCCAGCAGGACAGTGACAGGGCCTAATGAAAAACTGTTTTTT
>-|TRBJ2-3|TRBV7-2|many
CASSLEKTSARDTQYF
TGTGCCAGCAGCTTAGAAAAGACTAGTGCAAGAGATACGCAGTATTTT
>TRBD1|TRBJ1-6|TRBV27|many
CASSLRTGEAYNSPLHF
TGTGCCAGCAGTCTCCGGACAGGAGAAGCCTATAATTCACCCCTCCACTTT
>-|TRBJ2-1|TRBV20-1|many
CSASRSNEQFF
TGCAGTGCTAGTCGGTCCAATGAGCAGTTCTTC
>-|TRBJ2-1|TRBV20-1|many
CSARWLAEAYNEQFF
TGCAGTGCTAGATGGTTAGCGGAGGCCTACAATGAGCAGTTCTTC
>-|TRBJ2-7|TRBV20-1|many
CSARGDVGGLEQYF
TGCAGTGCTAGAGGGGACGTCGGGGGGCTCGAGCAGTACTTC
>TRBD1|TRBJ2-5|TRBV5-6|many
CASRRDRGRVETQYF
TGTGCCAGCAGGCGCGACAGGGGGCGGGTGGAGACCCAGTACTTC
>TRBD1|TRBJ1-1|TRBV20-1|many
CSARGGGWDTEAFF
TGCAGTGCTAGGGGAGGGGGCTGGGACACTGAAGCTTTCTTT
>-|TRBJ2-7|TRBV12-3/TRBV12-4|few
CASSFQGHLYEQYF
TGTGCCAGCAGTTTTCAGGGCCACCTCTACGAGCAGTACTTC
>TRBD2|TRBJ2-3|TRBV7-2|many
CASSLALAGGGADTQYF
TGTGCCAGCAGCTTAGCGCTTGCGGGGGGAGGGGCGGATACGCAGTATTTT
>-|TRBJ1-1|TRBV5-1|many
CASSWGRRNTEAFF
TGCGCCAGCAGCTGGGGACGGAGGAACACTGAAGCTTTCTTT
>-|TRBJ1-4|TRBV5-5|many
CASSSLADEKLFF
TGTGCCAGCAGCTCCCTAGCGGATGAAAAACTGTTTTTT
>-|TRBJ2-7|TRBV28|many
CASSGGPYEQYF
TGTGCCAGCAGCGGGGGACCCTACGAGCAGTACTTC
>-|TRBJ2-4|TRBV12-3/TRBV12-4|many
CASSLLLAKNIQYF
TGTGCCAGCAGTTTGCTTCTAGCCAAAAACATTCAGTACTTC
>-|TRBJ2-1|TRBV7-8|many
CASSLSGTNEQFF
TGTGCCAGCAGCTTATCAGGTACCAATGAGCAGTTCTTC
>-|TRBJ1-2|TRBV20-1|many
CSGFLQGRNYGYTF
TGCAGTGGGTTTCTTCAGGGCCGTAACTATGGCTACACCTTC
>-|TRBJ2-7|TRBV20-1|many
CSAPRTGSHEQYF
TGCAGTGCTCCCAGAACAGGGTCCCACGAGCAGTACTTC
>-|TRBJ2-2|TRBV5-1|many
CASSIPTDYTGELFF
TGCGCCAGCAGCATCCCGACAGATTACACCGGGGAGCTGTTTTTT
>-|TRBJ2-7|TRBV3-1|many
CASSQSVSRFQYF
TGTGCCAGCAGCCAATCTGTGTCGAGATTTCAGTACTTC
>-|TRBJ2-1|TRBV2|many
CASLMRDIYNEQFF
TGTGCCAGCCTGATGAGGGACATTTACAATGAGCAGTTCTTC
>-|TRBJ1-1|TRBV12-3/TRBV12-4|many
CASNPGLTEAFF
TGTGCCAGCAACCCCGGGCTCACTGAAGCTTTCTTT
>-|TRBJ1-2|TRBV20-1|many
CSADRDNANYGYTF
TGCAGTGCTGACCGGGACAATGCTAACTATGGCTACACCTTC
>-|TRBJ2-7|TRBV20-1|many
CRATRGGEYEQYF
TGCAGGGCCACCCGGGGCGGTGAATACGAGCAGTACTTC
>-|TRBJ2-6|TRBV9|many
CASSVESGANVLTF
TGTGCCAGCAGCGTCGAGTCTGGGGCCAACGTCCTGACTTTC
>-|TRBJ1-5|TRBV30|few
CAWSVSGPGQPQHF
TGTGCCTGGAGTGTCTCCGGCCCCGGTCAGCCCCAGCATTTT